This is a list of T cell receptor beta chains from one sample in a study of OX40 agonist ivuxolimab in advanced cancers. This table comes from immunoSEQ multiplex PCR, and its TCRdb copy is limited to in-frame clones, with some not included. The sample includes fewer than 45,000 clones, around 90% of them seen just once. The sequences come from CD4+ or CD8+ T cells sorted from blood, collected in a trial of the OX40 agonist ivuxolimab. These TCRs come from an adult with an advanced solid tumor such as melanoma, head and neck, liver or kidney cancer. CDR3s include the opening cysteine and the closing phenylalanine or tryptophan.

v_gene,CDR3aa
TRBV19,CASSTPFLHEQFF
TRBV6-1,CASGAGNTGELFF
TRBV11-2,CASSSPLGTGGANTQYF
TRBV7-3,CASSLRTGGTRETQYF
TRBV9,CASSVAMTYGYTF
TRBV28,CASRPGRAGANVLTF
TRBV10-3,CAIRKDPMNTEAFF
TRBV12-5,CASASTRDRDGYTF
TRBV11-2,CASSLLGGSNEQFF
TRBV12-5,CASGLSDDRAQRSNQPQHF
TRBV10-1,CASKRDRGVYEQYF
TRBV28,CASSILAGGRYEQYF
TRBV18,CASSPPGTGGDIQYF
TRBV11-1,CASSQNRGTYEQYF
TRBV30,CAWSPSGRDDTQYF
TRBV7-9,CASSLGVAAYEQYF